This T cell receptor (beta chain) was captured by sequencing in a study of T-cell memory formation after mild COVID-19. 5'RACE with constant-segment primers yielded barcoded, UMI-tagged TCR alpha and TCR beta cDNA libraries. MiXCR, run by TCRdb on the 5' RACE reads, gives a single entry per CDR3 protein. Of 550,000 to 600,000 distinct CDR3 sequences listed, roughly 17% are singletons. This clonotype was seen only a few times. The antigen is not known. Study observations and caveats: Shrinking CD4+ clones were chiefly CM and EM; CD8+ ones were chiefly EMRA. The pre-infection memory compartment contained some responding clones, suggesting cross-reactive memory joined. Clones contracting over day 15 to 85 were CD4/CD8 balanced, with later expanders leaning CD4+.

Germline V gene data show CDR1 as KGHSH and CDR2 as LQKENI. The length of the CDR3 is 15 residues. V shed 3 bases and J shed 0 bases, with 9 bases lying between them. This chain links TRBV18 with TRBJ2-1; D call uncertain. This receptor was identified in an adult woman who had mild COVID-19 (a few samples of this study predate the infection). Cell type and time point are not known. Sequencing input: PBMCs or a T cell subset sorted from them (not recorded which). The CDR3: CASSPGSHSYNEQFF. As DNA, the CDR3 is TGTGCCAGCTCACCGGGATCCCACTCCTACAATGAGCAGTTCTTC.